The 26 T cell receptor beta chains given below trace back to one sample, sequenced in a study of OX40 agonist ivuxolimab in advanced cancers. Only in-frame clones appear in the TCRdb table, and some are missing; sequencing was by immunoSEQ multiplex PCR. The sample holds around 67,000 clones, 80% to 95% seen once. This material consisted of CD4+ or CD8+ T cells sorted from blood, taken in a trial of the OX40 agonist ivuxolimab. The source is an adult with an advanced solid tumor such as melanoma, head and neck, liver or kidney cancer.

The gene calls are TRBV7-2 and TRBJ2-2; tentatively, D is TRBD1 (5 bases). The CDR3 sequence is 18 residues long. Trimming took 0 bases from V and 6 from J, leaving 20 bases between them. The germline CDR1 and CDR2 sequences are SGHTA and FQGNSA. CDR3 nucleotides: TGTGCCAGCAGCTTAGCGCCTGGTCAGGGTTTCGATGCCGGGGAGCTGTTTTTT. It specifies CASSLAPGQGFDAGELFF.

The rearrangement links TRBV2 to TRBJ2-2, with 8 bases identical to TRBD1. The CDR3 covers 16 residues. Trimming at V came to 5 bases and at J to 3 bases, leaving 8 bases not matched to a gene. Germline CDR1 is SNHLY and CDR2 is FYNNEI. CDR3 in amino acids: CASSISGQGYTGELFF. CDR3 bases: TGTGCCAGCAGTATAAGCGGACAGGGTTACACCGGGGAGCTGTTTTTT. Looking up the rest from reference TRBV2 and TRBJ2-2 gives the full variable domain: EPEVTQTPSHQVTQMGQEVILRCVPISNHLYFYWYRQILGQKVEFLVSFYNNEISEKSEIFDDQFSVERPDGSNFTLKIRSTKLEDSAMYFCASSISGQGYTGELFFGEGSRLTVL.

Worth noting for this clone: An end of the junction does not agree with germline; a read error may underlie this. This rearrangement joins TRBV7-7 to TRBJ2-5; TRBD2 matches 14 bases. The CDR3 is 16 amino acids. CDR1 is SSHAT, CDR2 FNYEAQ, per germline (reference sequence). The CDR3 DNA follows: TGTGCTAGCAGCTCTGGACTAGCGGGGGGTTCAGAGACCCAGTACTTC. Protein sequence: CASSSGLAGGSETQYF.

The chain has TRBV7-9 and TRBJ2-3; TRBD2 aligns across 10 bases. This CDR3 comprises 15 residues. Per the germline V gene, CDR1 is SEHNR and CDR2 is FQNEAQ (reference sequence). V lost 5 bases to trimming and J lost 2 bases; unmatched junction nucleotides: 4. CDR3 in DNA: TGTGCCAGCAGCGTGGGACTAGCGAACACAGATACGCAGTATTTT. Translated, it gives CASSVGLANTDTQYF.

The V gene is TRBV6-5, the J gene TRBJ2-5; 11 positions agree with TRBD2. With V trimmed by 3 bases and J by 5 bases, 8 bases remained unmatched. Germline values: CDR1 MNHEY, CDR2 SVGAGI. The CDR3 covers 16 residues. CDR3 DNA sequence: TGTGCCAGCAGTTATGAGAGTAGCGGGAGGGGGGAGACCCAGTACTTC. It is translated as CASSYESSGRGETQYF.

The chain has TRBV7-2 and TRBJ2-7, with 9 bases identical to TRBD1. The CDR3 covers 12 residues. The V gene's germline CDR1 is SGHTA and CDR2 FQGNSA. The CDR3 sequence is CGQGDRDYEQYF. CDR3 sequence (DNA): TGTGGACAGGGGGACAGGGACTACGAGCAGTACTTC.

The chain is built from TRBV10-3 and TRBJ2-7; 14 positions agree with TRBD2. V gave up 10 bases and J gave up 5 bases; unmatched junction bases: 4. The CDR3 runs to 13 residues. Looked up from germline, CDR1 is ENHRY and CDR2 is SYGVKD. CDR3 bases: TGTGCCACCAGGACTAGCGGGGGGAACGAGCAGTACTTC. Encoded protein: CATRTSGGNEQYF.

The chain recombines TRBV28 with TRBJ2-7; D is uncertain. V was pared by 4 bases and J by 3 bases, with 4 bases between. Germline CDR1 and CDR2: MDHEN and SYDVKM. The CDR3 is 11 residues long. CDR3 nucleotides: TGTGCCAGCAGTTCCCTCTACGAGCAGTACTTC. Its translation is CASSSLYEQYF. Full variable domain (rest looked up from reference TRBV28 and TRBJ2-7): DVKVTQSSRYLVKRTGEKVFLECVQDMDHENMFWYRQDPGLGLRLIYFSYDVKMKEKGDIPEGYSVSREKKERFSLILESASTNQTSMYLCASSSLYEQYFGPGTRLTVT.

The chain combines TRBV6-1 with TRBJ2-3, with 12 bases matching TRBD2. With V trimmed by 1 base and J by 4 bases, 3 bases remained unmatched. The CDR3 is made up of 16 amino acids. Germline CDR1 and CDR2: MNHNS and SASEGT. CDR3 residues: CASSEGRLAGADTQYF. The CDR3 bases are TGTGCCAGCAGTGAAGGCAGACTAGCGGGGGCAGATACGCAGTATTTT.

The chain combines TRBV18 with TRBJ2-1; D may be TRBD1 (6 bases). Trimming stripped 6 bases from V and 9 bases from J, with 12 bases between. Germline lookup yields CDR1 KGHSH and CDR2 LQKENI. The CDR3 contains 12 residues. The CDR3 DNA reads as TGTGCCAGCTCCACGAAGGGGGTTGAGCAGTTCTTC. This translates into CASSTKGVEQFF.

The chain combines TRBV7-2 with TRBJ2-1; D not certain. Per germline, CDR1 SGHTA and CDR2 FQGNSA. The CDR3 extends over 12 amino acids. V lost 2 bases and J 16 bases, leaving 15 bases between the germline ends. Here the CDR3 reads CASSLLAAWSFF. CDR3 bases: TGTGCCAGCAGCTTACTGGCGGCCTGGTCTTTCTTC.

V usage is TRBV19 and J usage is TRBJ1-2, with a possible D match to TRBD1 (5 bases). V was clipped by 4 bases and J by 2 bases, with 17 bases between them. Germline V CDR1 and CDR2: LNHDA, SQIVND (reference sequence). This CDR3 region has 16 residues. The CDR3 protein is CASSTSSGTGNYGYTF. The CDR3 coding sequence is TGTGCCAGTAGTACCAGCTCGGGGACGGGGAACTATGGCTACACCTTC.

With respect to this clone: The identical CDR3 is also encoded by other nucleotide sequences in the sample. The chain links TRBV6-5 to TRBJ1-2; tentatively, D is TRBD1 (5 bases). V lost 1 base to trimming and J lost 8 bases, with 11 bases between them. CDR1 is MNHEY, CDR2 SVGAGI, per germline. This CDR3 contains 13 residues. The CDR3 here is CASSYLGGSGYTF. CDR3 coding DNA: TGTGCCAGCAGTTACTTGGGGGGGTCCGGCTACACCTTC.

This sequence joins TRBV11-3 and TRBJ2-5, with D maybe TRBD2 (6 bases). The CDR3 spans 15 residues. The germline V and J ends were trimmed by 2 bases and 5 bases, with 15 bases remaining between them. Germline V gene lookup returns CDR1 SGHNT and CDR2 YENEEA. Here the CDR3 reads CASSLTRGAGETQYF. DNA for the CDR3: TGTGCCAGCAGCTTAACGCGAGGGGCGGGGGAGACCCAGTACTTC. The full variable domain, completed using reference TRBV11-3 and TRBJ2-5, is EAGVVQSPRYKIIEKKQPVAFWCNPISGHNTLYWYLQNLGQGPELLIRYENEEAVDDSQLPKDRFSAERLKGVDSTLKIQPAELGDSAVYLCASSLTRGAGETQYFGPGTRLLVL.

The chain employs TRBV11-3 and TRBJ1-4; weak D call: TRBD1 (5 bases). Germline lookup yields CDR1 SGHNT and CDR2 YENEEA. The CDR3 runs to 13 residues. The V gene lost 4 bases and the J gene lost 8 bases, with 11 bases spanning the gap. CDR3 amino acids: CASSSNSGEKLFF. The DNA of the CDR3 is TGTGCCAGCAGCTCGAACTCAGGGGAAAAACTGTTTTTT.

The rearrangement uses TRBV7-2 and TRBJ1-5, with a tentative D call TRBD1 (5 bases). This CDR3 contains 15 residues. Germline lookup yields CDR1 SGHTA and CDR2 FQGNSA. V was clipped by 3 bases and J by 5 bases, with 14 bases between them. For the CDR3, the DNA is TGTGCCAGCAGCTTCTTAATGGGGGGGTATCAGCCCCAGCATTTT. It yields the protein CASSFLMGGYQPQHF.

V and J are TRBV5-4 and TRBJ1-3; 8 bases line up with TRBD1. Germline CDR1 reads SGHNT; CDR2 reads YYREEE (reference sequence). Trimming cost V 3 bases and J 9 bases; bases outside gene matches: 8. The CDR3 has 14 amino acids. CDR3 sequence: CASSSDRVRSTIYF. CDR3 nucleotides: TGTGCCAGCAGCTCGGACAGGGTACGGAGCACCATATATTTT.

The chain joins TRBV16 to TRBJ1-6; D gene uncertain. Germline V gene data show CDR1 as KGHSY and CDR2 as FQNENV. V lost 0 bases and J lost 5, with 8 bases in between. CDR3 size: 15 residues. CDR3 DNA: TGTGCCAGCAGCCAATCCCCGGGAGATAATTCACCCCTCCACTTT. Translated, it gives CASSQSPGDNSPLHF.

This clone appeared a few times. The CDR3 sequence: CASTVRWGTEAFF. CDR3 in DNA: TGTGCCAGCACAGTCCGATGGGGCACTGAAGCTTTCTTT. The chain is built from TRBV7-2 and TRBJ1-1; D unclear. CDR3 length: 13 residues. Germline assignment: CDR1 SGHTA and CDR2 FQGNSA. V shed 7 bases and J shed 4 bases, with 13 bases lying between them.

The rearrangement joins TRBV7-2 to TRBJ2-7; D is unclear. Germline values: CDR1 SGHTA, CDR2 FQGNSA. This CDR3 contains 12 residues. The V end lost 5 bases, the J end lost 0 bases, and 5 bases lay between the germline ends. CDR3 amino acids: CASSPLSYEQYF. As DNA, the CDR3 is TGTGCCAGCAGCCCTCTCTCCTACGAGCAGTACTTC.

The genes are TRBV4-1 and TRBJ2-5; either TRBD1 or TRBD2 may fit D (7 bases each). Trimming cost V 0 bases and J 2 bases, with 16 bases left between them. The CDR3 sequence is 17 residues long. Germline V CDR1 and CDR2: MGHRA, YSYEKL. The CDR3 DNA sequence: TGCGCCAGCAGCCAAGAAGCTGGCAGGGGGGGTCAAGAGACCCAGTACTTC. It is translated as CASSQEAGRGGQETQYF.

DNA of the CDR3: TGTGCCAGCAGCACGACGCTGTCTGGAAACACCATATATTTT. This codes for CASSTTLSGNTIYF. The genes are TRBV5-4 and TRBJ1-3, with unresolved D. Germline lookup yields CDR1 SGHNT and CDR2 YYREEE (reference sequence). The germline V and J ends were trimmed by 4 bases and 1 base, with 9 bases remaining between them. The CDR3 loop spans 14 amino acids. Based on the CDR3 plus reference TRBV5-4 and TRBJ1-3, the full variable domain is ETGVTQSPTHLIKTRGQQVTLRCSSQSGHNTVSWYQQALGQGPQFIFQYYREEENGRGNFPPRFSGLQFPNYSSELNVNALELDDSALYLCASSTTLSGNTIYFGEGSWLTVV.

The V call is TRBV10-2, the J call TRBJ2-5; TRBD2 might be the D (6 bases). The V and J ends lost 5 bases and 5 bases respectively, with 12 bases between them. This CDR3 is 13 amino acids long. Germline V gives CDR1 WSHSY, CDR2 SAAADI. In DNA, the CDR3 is TGCGCCAGCAGTTTCGGGGGTGGGGAGACCCAGTACTTC. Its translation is CASSFGGGETQYF.

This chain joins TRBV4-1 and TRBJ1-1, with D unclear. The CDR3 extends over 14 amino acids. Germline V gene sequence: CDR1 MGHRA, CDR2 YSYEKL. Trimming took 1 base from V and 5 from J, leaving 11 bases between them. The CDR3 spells CASSQGGWWTEAFF. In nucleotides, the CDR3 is TGCGCCAGCAGCCAAGGAGGGTGGTGGACTGAAGCTTTCTTT.

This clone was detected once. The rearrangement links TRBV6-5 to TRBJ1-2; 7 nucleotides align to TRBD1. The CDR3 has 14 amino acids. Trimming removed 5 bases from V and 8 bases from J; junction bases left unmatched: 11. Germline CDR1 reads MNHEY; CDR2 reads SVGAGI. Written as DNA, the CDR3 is TGTGCCAGCAGTGCCCCGGACAGGTCCCAAGGCTACACCTTC. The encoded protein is CASSAPDRSQGYTF.

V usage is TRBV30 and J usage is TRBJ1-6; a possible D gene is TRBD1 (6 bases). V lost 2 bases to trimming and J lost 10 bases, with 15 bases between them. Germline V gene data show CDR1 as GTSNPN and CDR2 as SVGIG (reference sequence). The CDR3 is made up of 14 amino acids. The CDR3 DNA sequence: TGTGCCTGGAGTCCAAGGGGGACAAGGTCACCCCTCCACTTT. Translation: CAWSPRGTRSPLHF.